Described below is a single TCR beta chain sequence and its context. The RNA, roughly 0.5 to 1 ug, was put through reverse transcription using random hexamers. TCRdb analysed the immunoSEQ multiplex PCR reads with MiXCR anew, one entry per CDR3 protein. The table lists roughly 180,000 distinct CDR3 sequences, 80% to 95% of them singletons. This specimen belongs to a study of CD8 T cells in Susac syndrome. The CDR3 is 14 amino acids. Germline V lookup: CDR1 DFQATT, CDR2 SNEGSKA (reference sequence). Trimming stripped 1 base from V and 1 base from J, with 10 bases between. This clonotype was sampled from a human donor with multiple sclerosis. The chain couples TRBV20-1 to TRBJ1-1, with a possible D match to TRBD1 (5 bases). The sequenced material came from CD4+ T cells from PBMCs. CDR3 coding DNA: TGCAGTGCTAGAGGATCGACAGCGAACACTGAAGCTTTCTTT. Translated, it gives CSARGSTANTEAFF.